These 18 T cell receptor beta chains were all obtained from the same sample, sequenced in a study of T cell changes during pregnancy in multiple sclerosis. Measured with immunoSEQ multiplex PCR; TCRdb has only the in-frame clones, and not every one. Of about 80,000 clones in the sample, 90% to 95% were seen once. The sample in question was CD4+ T cells from peripheral blood mononuclear cells, obtained before pregnancy. The receptors stem from a female donor with multiple sclerosis, enrolled in a pregnancy study.

The count of this clone is one. The CDR3 region is CASSNRAGGTEAFF. CDR3 DNA: TGTGCCAGCAGTAACAGGGCGGGTGGCACTGAAGCTTTCTTT. V usage is TRBV6-1 and J usage is TRBJ1-1, with D possibly matching TRBD1 (6 bases). The CDR3 has 14 residues. V was clipped by 5 bases and J by 4 bases, with 14 bases between them. Germline-derived CDR1 and CDR2 are MNHNS and SASEGT.

The V call is TRBV15, the J call TRBJ2-5; possibly TRBD1 for D (5 bases). Germline CDR1 reads LNHNV; CDR2 reads YYDKDF (reference sequence). CDR3 length equals 14 residues. V lost 5 bases and J lost 0, with 10 bases in between. The CDR3: CATSWRQYQETQYF. The CDR3, as DNA: TGTGCCACCAGCTGGAGACAGTACCAAGAGACCCAGTACTTC.

This clone has a single count. V and J are TRBV5-1 and TRBJ2-3; D may be TRBD1 (7 bases). Germline CDR1 reads SGHRS; CDR2 reads YFSETQ. The CDR3 is 15 residues long. V was pared by 0 bases and J by 6 bases, with 14 bases between. The DNA for the CDR3 is TGCGCCAGCAGCTTGGGACAGGGAGGAGGGGATACGCAGTATTTT. Translated: CASSLGQGGGDTQYF.

The sample holds one count of this clone. The rearrangement joins TRBV30 to TRBJ2-7, with 16 bases identical to TRBD2. Germline V gene lookup returns CDR1 GTSNPN and CDR2 SVGIG (reference sequence). V trimming: 2 bases; J trimming: 3 bases; junction bases outside the gene matches: 7. This CDR3 has 17 amino acids. The CDR3 here is CAWSQGLAGGIHYEQYF. The CDR3 DNA reads TGTGCCTGGAGTCAGGGACTAGCGGGAGGGATACACTACGAGCAGTACTTC.

The V gene is TRBV2, the J gene TRBJ2-3, with D possibly TRBD1 on 5 matching bases. Germline CDR1 is SNHLY and CDR2 is FYNNEI. The CDR3 totals 14 residues. The V end was cut by 5 bases, the J end by 0 bases, with 9 bases between. CDR3 in amino acids: CASSWAGSTDTQYF. DNA for the CDR3: TGTGCCAGCAGTTGGGCAGGGAGCACAGATACGCAGTATTTT.

V gene TRBV19 combines with J gene TRBJ1-3; tentative D call: TRBD1 (6 bases). The CDR3 consists of 16 residues. The V end was cut by 3 bases, the J end by 2 bases, with 14 bases between. Per the germline V gene, CDR1 is LNHDA and CDR2 is SQIVND (reference sequence). This chain's CDR3 is CASSILGAGTGNTIYF. The CDR3 DNA reads as TGTGCCAGTAGTATCCTGGGGGCAGGGACTGGAAACACCATATATTTT.

The chain employs TRBV18 and TRBJ1-2; 9 positions agree with TRBD1. This CDR3 contains 15 residues. Losses at the gene ends were 3 bases for V and 3 bases for J; bases not matched to a gene: 5. Germline V gene lookup returns CDR1 KGHSH and CDR2 LQKENI. CDR3 DNA sequence: TGTGCCAGCTCACCGACAGGACAGGGGTACTATGGCTACACCTTC. Translating it yields CASSPTGQGYYGYTF.

About this clone itself: At one end, the junction sequence differs from germline, possibly due to a read error. The CDR3 loop is CASSEETSTDTQYF. The CDR3 DNA is TGCGCCAGCAGCGAAGAAACTAGCACAGATACGCAGTATTTT. This chain connects TRBV4-1 to TRBJ2-3, with D uncertain. The length of the CDR3 is 14 residues. The germline CDR1 and CDR2 sequences are MGHRA and YSYEKL.

The V gene is TRBV9, the J gene TRBJ1-3; 7 nucleotides match TRBD1. V trimming: 2 bases; J trimming: 0 bases; junction bases outside the gene matches: 5. Germline CDR1 SGDLS, CDR2 YYNGEE. This CDR3 contains 16 residues. CDR3 in DNA: TGTGCCAGCAGCGTCAGGGGGTCTCACTCTGGAAACACCATATATTTT. Residues: CASSVRGSHSGNTIYF.

The chain couples TRBV11-2 to TRBJ2-5; D not certain. Trimming shortened V by 5 bases and J by 2 bases, and 12 bases separated the two germline ends. The CDR3 loop spans 14 amino acids. The germline CDR1 and CDR2 sequences are SGHAT and FQNNGV. The CDR3 protein is CASSLSGSQETQYF. The DNA for the CDR3 is TGTGCCAGCAGCCTCTCTGGCAGTCAAGAGACCCAGTACTTC.

This clone was recorded once. The chain joins TRBV9 to TRBJ2-5, with D tentatively TRBD1 (6 bases). Deletions cut 2 bases from V and 5 bases from J, with 16 bases between. Germline loops: CDR1 SGDLS, CDR2 YYNGEE. The CDR3 is 15 amino acids. CDR3 bases: TGTGCCAGCAGCGTCGGCGACAGGTCGGGGGAGACCCAGTACTTC. This sequence encodes CASSVGDRSGETQYF.

This sequence joins TRBV12-1 and TRBJ2-5; the D call in the table, TRBD2, was not verified against the DNA. TRBV12-1 is a pseudogene. This CDR3 comprises 15 residues. CDR3 residues: CASSSKGLAEETQYF. The CDR3 DNA sequence: TGTGCCAGCAGCTCCAAGGGACTAGCGGAAGAGACCCAGTACTTC.

The rearrangement links TRBV6-5 to TRBJ2-3, with 9 nucleotides matching TRBD1. V trimming: 7 bases; J trimming: 3 bases; junction bases outside the gene matches: 5. The CDR3 has 14 amino acids. The germline CDR1 and CDR2 sequences are MNHEY and SVGAGI. DNA for the CDR3: TGTGCCAGCAATCGACAGGGGGAGACAGATACGCAGTATTTT. This codes for CASNRQGETDTQYF.

This chain connects TRBV6-6 to TRBJ2-7; 10 bases agree with TRBD1. Trimming took 6 bases from V and 0 from J; bases not matched to a gene: 2. Germline assignment: CDR1 MNHNY and CDR2 SVGAGI (reference sequence). The CDR3 runs 14 residues. CDR3 loop: CASRGTGASYEQYF. The CDR3 DNA follows: TGTGCCAGCAGGGGGACAGGGGCCTCCTACGAGCAGTACTTC.

The chain joins TRBV6-1 to TRBJ2-3; 9 bases align to TRBD2. This CDR3 is built from 15 residues. J gave up 2 bases and V 4 bases, and 4 bases lay outside the gene matches. Looked up from germline, CDR1 is MNHNS and CDR2 is SASEGT. The CDR3 DNA follows: TGTGCCAGCAGTGCCCTAGCGGGGTCCACAGATACGCAGTATTTT. This codes for CASSALAGSTDTQYF.

This clone is a singleton in its sample. V usage is TRBV6-1 and J usage is TRBJ2-2; D gene unclear. Germline loops: CDR1 MNHNS, CDR2 SASEGT. The V gene lost 6 bases and the J gene lost 7 bases, with 9 bases spanning the gap. The CDR3 covers 12 residues. Written as DNA, the CDR3 is TGTGCCAGCAGAATCAACGGCGGGGAGCTGTTTTTT. This translates into CASRINGGELFF.

CDR3 sequence: CASSTYVGLAGVGETQYF. The CDR3, as DNA: TGTGCCAGCAGCACGTACGTGGGACTAGCGGGAGTAGGGGAGACCCAGTACTTC. The chain uses TRBV28 and TRBJ2-5; 14 nucleotides agree with TRBD2. V trimming: 6 bases; J trimming: 5 bases; junction bases outside the gene matches: 14. Germline CDR1 and CDR2: MDHEN and SYDVKM. The CDR3 runs to 18 residues.

The chain employs TRBV4-1 and TRBJ2-1; 9 positions match TRBD2. V lost 5 bases, J lost 7 bases, and 9 bases stayed unmatched. The V gene's germline CDR1 is MGHRA and CDR2 YSYEKL. The CDR3 covers 15 residues. CDR3 amino acids: CASSTSGRTGNEQFF. The CDR3, as DNA: TGCGCCAGCAGCACAAGCGGGAGGACGGGGAATGAGCAGTTCTTC.